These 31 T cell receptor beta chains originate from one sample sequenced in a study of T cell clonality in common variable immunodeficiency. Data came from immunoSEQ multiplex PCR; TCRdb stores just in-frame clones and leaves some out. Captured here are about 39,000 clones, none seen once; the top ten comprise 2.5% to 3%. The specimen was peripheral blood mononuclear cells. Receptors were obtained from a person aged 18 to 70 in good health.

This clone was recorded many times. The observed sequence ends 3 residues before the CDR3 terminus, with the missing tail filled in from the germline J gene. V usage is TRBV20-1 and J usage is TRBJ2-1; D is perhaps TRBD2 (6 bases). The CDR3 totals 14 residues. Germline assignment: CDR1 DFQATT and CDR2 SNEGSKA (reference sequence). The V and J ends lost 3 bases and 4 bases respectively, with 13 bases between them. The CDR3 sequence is CSARDYEDYNEQFF. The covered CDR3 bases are TGCAGTGCTAGGGACTACGAGGATTACAATGAG.

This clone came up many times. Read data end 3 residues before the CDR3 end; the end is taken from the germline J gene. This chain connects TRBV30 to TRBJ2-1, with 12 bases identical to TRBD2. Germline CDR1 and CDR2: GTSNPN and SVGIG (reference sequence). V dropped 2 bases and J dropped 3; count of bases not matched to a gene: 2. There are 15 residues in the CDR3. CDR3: CAWSPSGRDYNEQFF. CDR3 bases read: TGTGCCTGGAGTCCTAGCGGGAGGGACTACAATGAG. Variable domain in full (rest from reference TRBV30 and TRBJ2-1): SQTIHQWPATLVQPVGSPLSLECTVEGTSNPNLYWYRQAAGRGLQLLFYSVGIGQISSEVPQNLSASRPQDRQFILSSKKLLLSDSGFYLCAWSPSGRDYNEQFFGPGTRLTVL.

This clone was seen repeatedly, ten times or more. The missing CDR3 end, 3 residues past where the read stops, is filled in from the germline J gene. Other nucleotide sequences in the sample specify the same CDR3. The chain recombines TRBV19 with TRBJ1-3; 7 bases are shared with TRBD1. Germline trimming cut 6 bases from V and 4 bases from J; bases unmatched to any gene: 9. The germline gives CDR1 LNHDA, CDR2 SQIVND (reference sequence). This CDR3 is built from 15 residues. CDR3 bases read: TGTGCCAGTAGCCGACAGGGAGTGGAAGGAAACACC. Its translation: CASSRQGVEGNT. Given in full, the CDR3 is CASSRQGVEGNTIYF.

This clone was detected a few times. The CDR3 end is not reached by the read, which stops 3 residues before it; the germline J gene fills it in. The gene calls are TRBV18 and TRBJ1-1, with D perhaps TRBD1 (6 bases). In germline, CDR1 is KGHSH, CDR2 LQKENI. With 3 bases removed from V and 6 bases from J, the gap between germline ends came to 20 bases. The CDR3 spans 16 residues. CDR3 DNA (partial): TGTGCCAGCTCACCCCTTGATGGGGCAGGGGACGCTGAA. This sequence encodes CASSPLDGAGDAE. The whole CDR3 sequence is CASSPLDGAGDAEAFF.

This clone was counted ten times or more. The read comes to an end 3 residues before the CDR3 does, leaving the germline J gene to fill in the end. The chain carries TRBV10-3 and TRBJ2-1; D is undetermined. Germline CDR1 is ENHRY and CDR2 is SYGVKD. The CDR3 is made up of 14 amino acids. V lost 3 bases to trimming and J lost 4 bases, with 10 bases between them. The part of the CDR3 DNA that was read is TGTGCCATCAGTGATAATGGCGGTTACAATGAG. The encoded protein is CAISDNGGYNE. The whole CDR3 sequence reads CAISDNGGYNEQFF.

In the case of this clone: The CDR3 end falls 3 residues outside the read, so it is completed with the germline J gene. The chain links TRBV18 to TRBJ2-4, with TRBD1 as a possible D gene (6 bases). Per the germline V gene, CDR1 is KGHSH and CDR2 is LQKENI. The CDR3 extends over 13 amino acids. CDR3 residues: CASSSGTNYGQYF. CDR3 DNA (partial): TGTGCCAGCTCATCCGGGACAAACTATGGT.

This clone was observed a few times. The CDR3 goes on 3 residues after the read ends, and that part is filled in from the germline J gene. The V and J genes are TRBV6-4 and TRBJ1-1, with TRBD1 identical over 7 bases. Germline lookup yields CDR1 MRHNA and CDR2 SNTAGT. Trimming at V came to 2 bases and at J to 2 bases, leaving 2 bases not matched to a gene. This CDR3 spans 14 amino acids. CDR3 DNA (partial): TGTGCCAGCAGTGACAGAGGGGGCAACACTGAA. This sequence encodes CASSDRGGNTE. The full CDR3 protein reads CASSDRGGNTEAFF.

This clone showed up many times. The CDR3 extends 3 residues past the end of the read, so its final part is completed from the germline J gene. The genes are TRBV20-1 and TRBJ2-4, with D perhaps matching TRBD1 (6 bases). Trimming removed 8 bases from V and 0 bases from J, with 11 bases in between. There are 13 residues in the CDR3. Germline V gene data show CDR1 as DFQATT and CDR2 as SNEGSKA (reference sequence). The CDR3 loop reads CSSDSLAKNIQYF. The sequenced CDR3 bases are TGCAGTTCGGACAGTTTAGCCAAAAACATT.

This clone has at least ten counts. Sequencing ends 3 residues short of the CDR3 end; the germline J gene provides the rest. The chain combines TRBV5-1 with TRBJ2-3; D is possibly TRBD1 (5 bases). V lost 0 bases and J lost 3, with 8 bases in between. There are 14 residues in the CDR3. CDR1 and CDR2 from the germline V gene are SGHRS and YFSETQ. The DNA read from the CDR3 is TGCGCCAGCAGCTTGGGACAGCAGACAGATACG. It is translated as CASSLGQQTDT. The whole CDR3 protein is CASSLGQQTDTQYF.

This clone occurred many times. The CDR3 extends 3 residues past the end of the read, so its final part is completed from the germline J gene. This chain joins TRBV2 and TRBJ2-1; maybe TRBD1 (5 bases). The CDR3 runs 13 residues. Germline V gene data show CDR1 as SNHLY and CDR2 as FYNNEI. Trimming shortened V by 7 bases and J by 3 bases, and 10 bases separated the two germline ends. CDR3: CASKATGYNEQFF. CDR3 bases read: TGTGCCAGCAAAGCAACAGGCTACAATGAG.

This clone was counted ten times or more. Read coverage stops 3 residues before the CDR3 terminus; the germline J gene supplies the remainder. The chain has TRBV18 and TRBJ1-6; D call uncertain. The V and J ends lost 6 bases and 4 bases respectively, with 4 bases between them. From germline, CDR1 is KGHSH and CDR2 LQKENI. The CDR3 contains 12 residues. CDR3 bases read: TGTGCCAGCTCGCTATATAATTCACCC. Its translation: CASSLYNSP. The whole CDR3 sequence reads CASSLYNSPLHF.

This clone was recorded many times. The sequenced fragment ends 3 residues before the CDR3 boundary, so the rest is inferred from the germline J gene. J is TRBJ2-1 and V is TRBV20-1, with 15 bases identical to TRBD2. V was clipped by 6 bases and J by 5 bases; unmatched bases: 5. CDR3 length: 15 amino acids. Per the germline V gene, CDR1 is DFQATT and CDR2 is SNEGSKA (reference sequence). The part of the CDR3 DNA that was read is TGCAGTGCATGGACTAGCGGGAGGGGTAACAATGAG. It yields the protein CSAWTSGRGNNE. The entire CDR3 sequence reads CSAWTSGRGNNEQFF.

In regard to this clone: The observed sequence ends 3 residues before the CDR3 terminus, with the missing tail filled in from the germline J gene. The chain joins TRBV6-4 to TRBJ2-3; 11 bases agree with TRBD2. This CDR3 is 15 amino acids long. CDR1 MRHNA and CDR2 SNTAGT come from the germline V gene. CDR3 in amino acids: CASSALAGAQETQYF. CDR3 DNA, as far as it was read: TGTGCCAGCAGCGCACTAGCGGGGGCTCAAGAGACG.

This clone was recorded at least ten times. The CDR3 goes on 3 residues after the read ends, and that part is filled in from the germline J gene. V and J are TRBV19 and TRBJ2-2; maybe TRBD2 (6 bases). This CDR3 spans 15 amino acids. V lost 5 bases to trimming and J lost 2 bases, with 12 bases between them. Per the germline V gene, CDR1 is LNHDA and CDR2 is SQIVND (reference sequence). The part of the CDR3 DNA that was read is TGTGCCAGTAGTCCAAGACTAGTCAACACCGGGGAG. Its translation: CASSPRLVNTGE. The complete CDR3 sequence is CASSPRLVNTGELFF.

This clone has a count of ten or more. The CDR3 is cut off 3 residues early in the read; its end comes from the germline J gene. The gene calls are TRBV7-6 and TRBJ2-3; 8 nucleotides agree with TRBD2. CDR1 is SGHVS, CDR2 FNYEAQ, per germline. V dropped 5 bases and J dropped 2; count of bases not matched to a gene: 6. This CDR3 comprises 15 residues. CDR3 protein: CASSPTSGLTDTQYF. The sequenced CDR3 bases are TGTGCCAGCAGCCCTACTAGCGGACTCACAGATACG.

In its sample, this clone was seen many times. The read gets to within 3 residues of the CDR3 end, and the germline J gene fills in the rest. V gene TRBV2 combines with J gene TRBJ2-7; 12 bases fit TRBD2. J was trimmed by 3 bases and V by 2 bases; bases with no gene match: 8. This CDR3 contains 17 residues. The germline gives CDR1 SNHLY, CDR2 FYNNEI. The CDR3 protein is CASSEWASGRVFYEQYF. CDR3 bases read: TGTGCCAGCAGTGAATGGGCTAGCGGGAGGGTTTTCTACGAG.

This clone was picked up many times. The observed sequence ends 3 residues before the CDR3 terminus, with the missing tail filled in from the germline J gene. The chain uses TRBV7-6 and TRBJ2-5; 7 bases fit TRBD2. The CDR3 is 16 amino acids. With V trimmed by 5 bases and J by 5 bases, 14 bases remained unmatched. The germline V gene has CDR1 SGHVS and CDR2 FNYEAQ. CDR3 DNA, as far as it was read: TGTGCCAGCAGCCCCGGTGGAGCGGGAACGTTTGAGACC. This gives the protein CASSPGGAGTFET. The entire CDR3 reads CASSPGGAGTFETQYF.

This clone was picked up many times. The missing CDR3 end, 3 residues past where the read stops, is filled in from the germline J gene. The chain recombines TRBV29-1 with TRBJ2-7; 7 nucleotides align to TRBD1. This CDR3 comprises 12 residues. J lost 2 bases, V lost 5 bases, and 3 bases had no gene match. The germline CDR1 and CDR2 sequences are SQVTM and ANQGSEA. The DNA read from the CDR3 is TGCAGCGTTCGGGACAGCCCCTACGAG. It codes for CSVRDSPYE. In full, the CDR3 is CSVRDSPYEQYF.

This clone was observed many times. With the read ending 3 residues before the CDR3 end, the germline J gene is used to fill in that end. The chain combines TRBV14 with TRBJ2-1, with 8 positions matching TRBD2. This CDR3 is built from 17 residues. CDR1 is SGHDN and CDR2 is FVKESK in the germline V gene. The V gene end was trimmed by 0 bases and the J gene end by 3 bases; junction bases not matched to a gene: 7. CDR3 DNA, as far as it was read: TGTGCCAGCAGCCAAGATGCGGGGCTAGCGGGCTACAATGAG. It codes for CASSQDAGLAGYNE. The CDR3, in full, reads CASSQDAGLAGYNEQFF.

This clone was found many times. The DNA read from the CDR3 is TGTGCCAGCAGTGAAGCGCACGGGACAGGGAATCAGCCC. Translating gives CASSEAHGTGNQP. The complete CDR3 reads CASSEAHGTGNQPQHF. The V gene is TRBV6-1, the J gene TRBJ1-5; 9 bases line up with TRBD1. The read terminates 3 residues ahead of where the CDR3 ends, so the germline J gene completes it. The germline V gene encodes CDR1 MNHNS and CDR2 SASEGT. This CDR3 contains 16 residues. V shed 0 bases and J 4 bases; nucleotides not matched to a gene: 4.

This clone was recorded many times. The covered CDR3 bases are TGCAGTGCTCAGGACAGGAATCAGCCC. It translates to CSAQDRNQP. The complete CDR3 sequence is CSAQDRNQPQHF. The rearrangement links TRBV20-1 to TRBJ1-5; 7 nucleotides align to TRBD1. The read is 3 residues too short to cover the CDR3 end, so that end is filled in from the germline J gene. Germline loops: CDR1 DFQATT, CDR2 SNEGSKA (reference sequence). V shed 5 bases and J 4 bases; nucleotides not matched to a gene: 2. CDR3 length equals 12 residues.

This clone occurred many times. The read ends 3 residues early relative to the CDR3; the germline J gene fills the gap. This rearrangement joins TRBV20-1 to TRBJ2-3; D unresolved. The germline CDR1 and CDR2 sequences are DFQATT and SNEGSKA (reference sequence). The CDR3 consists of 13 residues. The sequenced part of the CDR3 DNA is TGCAGTGCTAGATCCCAACCGGTAAAGACG. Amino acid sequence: CSARSQPVKT. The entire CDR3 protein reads CSARSQPVKTQYF.

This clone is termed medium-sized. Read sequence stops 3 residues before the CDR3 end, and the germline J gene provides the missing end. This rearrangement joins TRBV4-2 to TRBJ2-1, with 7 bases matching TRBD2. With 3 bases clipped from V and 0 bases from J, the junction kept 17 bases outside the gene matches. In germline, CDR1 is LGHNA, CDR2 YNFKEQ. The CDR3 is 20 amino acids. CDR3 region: CASSHRGTTTRQSSYNEQFF. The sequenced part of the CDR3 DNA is TGTGCCAGCAGCCATCGAGGGACTACAACAAGACAGAGCTCCTACAATGAG.

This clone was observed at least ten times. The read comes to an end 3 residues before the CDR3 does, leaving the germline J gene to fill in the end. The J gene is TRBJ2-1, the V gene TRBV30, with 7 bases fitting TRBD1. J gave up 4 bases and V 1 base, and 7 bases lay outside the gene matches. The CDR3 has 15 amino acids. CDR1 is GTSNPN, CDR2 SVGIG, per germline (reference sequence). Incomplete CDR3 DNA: TGTGCCTGGAGTGAGGGGGCGACTATTTACAATGAG. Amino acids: CAWSEGATIYNE. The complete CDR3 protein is CAWSEGATIYNEQFF.

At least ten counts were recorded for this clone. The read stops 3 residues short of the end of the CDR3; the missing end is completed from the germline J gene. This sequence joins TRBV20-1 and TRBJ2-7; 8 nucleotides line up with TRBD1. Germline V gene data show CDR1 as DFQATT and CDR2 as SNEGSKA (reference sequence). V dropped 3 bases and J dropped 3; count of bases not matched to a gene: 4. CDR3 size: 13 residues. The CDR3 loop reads CSARGGQDYEQYF. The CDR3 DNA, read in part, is TGCAGTGCTAGGGGGGGACAGGACTACGAG.

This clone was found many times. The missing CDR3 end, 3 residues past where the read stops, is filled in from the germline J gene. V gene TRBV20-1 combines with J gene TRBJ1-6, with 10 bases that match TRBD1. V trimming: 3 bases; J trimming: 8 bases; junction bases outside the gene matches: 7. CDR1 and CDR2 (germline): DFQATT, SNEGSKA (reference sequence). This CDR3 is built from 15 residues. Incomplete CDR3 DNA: TGCAGTGCTAGGGTGACCGGGACAGGGGATTCACCC. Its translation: CSARVTGTGDSP. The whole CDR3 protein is CSARVTGTGDSPLHF.

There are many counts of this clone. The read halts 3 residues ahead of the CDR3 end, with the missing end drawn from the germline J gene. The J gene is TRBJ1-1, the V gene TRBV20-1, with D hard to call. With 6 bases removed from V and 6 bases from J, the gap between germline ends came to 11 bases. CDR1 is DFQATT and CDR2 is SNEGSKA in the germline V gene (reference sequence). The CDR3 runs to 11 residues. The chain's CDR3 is CSASDISEAFF. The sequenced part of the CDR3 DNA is TGCAGTGCCAGTGACATCTCTGAA.

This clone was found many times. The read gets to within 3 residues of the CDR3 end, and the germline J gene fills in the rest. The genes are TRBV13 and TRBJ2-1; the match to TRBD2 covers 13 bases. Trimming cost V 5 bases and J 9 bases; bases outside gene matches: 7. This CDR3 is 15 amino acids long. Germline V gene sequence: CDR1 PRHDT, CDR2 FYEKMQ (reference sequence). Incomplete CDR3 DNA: TGTGCCAGCAGCAGTGGACTAGCGGGAGTAGGTGAG. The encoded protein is CASSSGLAGVGE. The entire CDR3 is CASSSGLAGVGEQFF.

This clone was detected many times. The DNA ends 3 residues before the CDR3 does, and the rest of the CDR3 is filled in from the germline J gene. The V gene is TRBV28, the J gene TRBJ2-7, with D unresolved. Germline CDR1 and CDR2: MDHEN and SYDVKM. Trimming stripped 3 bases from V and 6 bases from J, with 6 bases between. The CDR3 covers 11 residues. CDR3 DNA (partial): TGTGCCAGCAGTTTGGGCCGCGAG. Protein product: CASSLGRE. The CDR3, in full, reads CASSLGREQYF.

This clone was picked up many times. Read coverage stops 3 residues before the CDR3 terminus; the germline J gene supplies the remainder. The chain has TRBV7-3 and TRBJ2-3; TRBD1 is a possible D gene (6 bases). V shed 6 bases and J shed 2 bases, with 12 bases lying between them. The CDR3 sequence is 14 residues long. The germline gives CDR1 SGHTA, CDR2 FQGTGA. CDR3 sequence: CASRWTVNTDTQYF. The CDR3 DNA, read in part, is TGTGCCAGCAGGTGGACAGTTAACACAGATACG.

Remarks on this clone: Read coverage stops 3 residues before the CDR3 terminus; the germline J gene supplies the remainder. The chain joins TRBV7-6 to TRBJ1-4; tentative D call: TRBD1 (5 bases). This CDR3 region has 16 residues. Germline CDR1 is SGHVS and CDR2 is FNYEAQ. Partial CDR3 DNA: TGTGCCAGCAGCTTAGCATTCGGATCTGGGGCCAACGTA. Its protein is CASSLAFGSGANV. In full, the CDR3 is CASSLAFGSGANVLFF.